Listed here is a single T cell receptor (beta chain). Its antigen is undetermined. Donors came from a validation cohort of over a hundred subjects, distinct from the first 666-subject cohort. The sample is drawn from a study of cytomegalovirus exposure and HLA in healthy donors. At the level of the study: The 650 to 850 first-cohort repertoires and the approximately 110 validation repertoires shared the same platform, a later analysis reported.

Notes on the study in general: Both high specificity and high sensitivity reportedly marked the classifier's diagnosis of cytomegalovirus status. A list of roughly 180 TCR beta chains associated with cytomegalovirus was given.

Clones were sequenced by immunoSEQ multiplex PCR, and TCRdb holds only the in-frame ones, with some missing. Of 55,000 to 85,000 clones in the sample, approximately 94% are singletons; the top ten hold roughly 1%. The CDR3 runs 15 residues. Deletions cut 4 bases from V and 2 bases from J, with 14 bases between. Germline lookup yields CDR1 SGHNT and CDR2 YYREEE (reference sequence). This TCR was recovered from a woman under 30 in good health and CMV-seronegative. Sequencing was carried out using PBMCs. The chain has TRBV5-4 and TRBJ2-3, with D possibly being TRBD1 (6 bases). The CDR3 sequence is CASSPWGLHTDTQYF. Written as DNA, the CDR3 is TGTGCCAGCAGCCCGTGGGGGCTACACACAGATACGCAGTATTTT.